This T cell receptor (beta chain) stems from a study of cytomegalovirus exposure and HLA in healthy donors. The PCR made use of 60 Vbeta and 13 Jbeta primers. Using immunoSEQ multiplex PCR, the repertoire was profiled, and TCRdb retains in-frame clones only, with some absent. The sample shows roughly 130,000 clones, 70% to 90% of them seen only once. The CDR3 runs 16 residues. Deletions cut 1 base from V and 1 base from J, with 12 bases between. Germline CDR1 reads MNHNS; CDR2 reads SASEGT. Healthy people donating bone marrow made up the donors. In the case of this clone: Its antigen remains unidentified.

Study-wide results and limits: With later analysis, a missense DCLRE1C variant became linked to TCR beta V- and J-gene trimming. A later analysis reportedly found that, within productive TCRs, an Asian-associated ancestry cluster had fewer N-insertions than the mean observed across the approximately 700 donors. As immune exposure information, only CMV serostatus was available.

The sequence was obtained from a woman aged 40 to 55 in good health and CMV-seropositive. Source material: PBMCs. The V gene is TRBV6-1, the J gene TRBJ2-3; tentatively, D is TRBD2 (6 bases). The CDR3 nucleotides read TGTGCCAGCAGTGAAGTGATGGCTAGCGGCACAGATACGCAGTATTTT. This gives the protein CASSEVMASGTDTQYF.